Below, 25 T cell receptor beta chains from the same sample are listed, as sequenced in a study of Graves' ophthalmopathy and Graves' hyperthyroidism. RNA transcripts provided the template for amplifying TCR beta CDR3 regions. HTBI-primed first-round RT-PCR preceded second-round multiplex PCR. Each CDR3 protein is one row after TCRdb ran MiXCR on the multiplex PCR reads. The sample yields around 470,000 distinct CDR3 sequences, roughly 14% seen once. Sequenced: blood. The receptors were sampled from a woman in her twenties or thirties with Graves' ophthalmopathy.

The sample holds many counts of this clonotype. The chain recombines TRBV11-2 with TRBJ2-5; possible D gene TRBD1, 6 bases. The CDR3 runs 12 residues. Looked up from germline, CDR1 is SGHAT and CDR2 is FQNNGV. Trimming removed 5 bases from V and 7 bases from J, with 11 bases in between. The CDR3 protein is CASSPQGWTQYF. DNA for the CDR3: TGTGCCAGCAGCCCTCAGGGGTGGACCCAGTACTTC.

This clonotype was counted only a few times. The chain joins TRBV6-4 to TRBJ2-6; weak D call: TRBD1 (6 bases). V was cut by 6 bases and J by 2 bases, with 8 bases left in between. This CDR3 region has 14 residues. CDR1 and CDR2 (germline): MRHNA, SNTAGT. CDR3 protein: CASSQGTGANVLTF. CDR3 DNA: TGTGCCAGCAGCCAGGGGACTGGGGCCAACGTCCTGACTTTC.

There are a few counts of this clonotype. The chain combines TRBV2 with TRBJ2-2; D gene unclear. Germline V CDR1 and CDR2: SNHLY, FYNNEI. The CDR3 is 16 residues long. V shed 2 bases and J shed 1 base, with 11 bases lying between them. CDR3 bases: TGTGCCAGCAGTGAATCCAGCGCCCGGAACACCGGGGAGCTGTTTTTT. This codes for CASSESSARNTGELFF.

This clonotype has a count of ten or more. J is TRBJ2-3 and V is TRBV10-1, with 9 bases identical to TRBD1. CDR3 length equals 15 residues. V dropped 6 bases and J dropped 1; count of bases not matched to a gene: 5. Germline lookup yields CDR1 WNHNN and CDR2 SYGVQD (reference sequence). The CDR3 sequence: CASSIGDRGTDTQYF. CDR3 DNA sequence: TGCGCCAGCAGCATCGGGGACAGGGGCACAGATACGCAGTATTTT.

This clonotype came up many times. The CDR3 nucleotides read TGTGCCAGCAGCTCCCGACCCTCCTCCACCGAGCAGTACTTC. Translating it yields CASSSRPSSTEQYF. The rearrangement joins TRBV12-3 or TRBV12-4 to TRBJ2-7; D unclear. The CDR3 runs 14 residues. Trimming took 6 bases from V and 6 from J, leaving 18 bases between them.

The table lists this clonotype with a few counts. V gene TRBV6-1 combines with J gene TRBJ1-1; TRBD1 matches 12 bases. Per the germline V gene, CDR1 is MNHNS and CDR2 is SASEGT. The length of the CDR3 is 15 residues. Trimming removed 6 bases from V and 12 bases from J; junction bases left unmatched: 14. CDR3 sequence (DNA): TGTGCCAGCAGACAACCGGGACAGGGGGCCTCTACGTCTTTCTTT. Translation gives CASRQPGQGASTSFF.

The V call is TRBV13, the J call TRBJ2-5; TRBD1 matches 7 bases. Germline CDR1 reads PRHDT; CDR2 reads FYEKMQ (reference sequence). The CDR3 contains 16 residues. V dropped 5 bases and J dropped 2; count of bases not matched to a gene: 11. The DNA of the CDR3 is TGTGCCAGCAGCCCCGCGTACAGGGGCCCACAAGAGACCCAGTACTTC. Amino acid sequence: CASSPAYRGPQETQYF. The whole variable domain, filled in from reference TRBV13 and TRBJ2-5, reads AAGVIQSPRHLIKEKRETATLKCYPIPRHDTVYWYQQGPGQDPQFLISFYEKMQSDKGSIPDRFSAQQFSDYHSELNMSSLELGDSALYFCASSPAYRGPQETQYFGPGTRLLVL.

This clonotype has a count of ten or more. This chain uses TRBV6-5 with TRBJ1-2; no clear D gene. Trimming pared 3 bases from V and 8 bases from J, leaving 22 bases between. The CDR3 covers 16 residues. CDR1 and CDR2 from the germline V gene are MNHEY and SVGAGI. The CDR3 sequence is CASSYPHDTSLGGYTF. DNA of the CDR3: TGTGCCAGCAGTTATCCCCACGACACCTCCTTGGGGGGCTACACCTTC.

This clonotype was recorded many times. V gene TRBV6-5 combines with J gene TRBJ2-3; maybe TRBD1 (6 bases). V lost 7 bases and J 2 bases, leaving 19 bases between the germline ends. Germline V gene lookup returns CDR1 MNHEY and CDR2 SVGAGI. This CDR3 spans 16 amino acids. In nucleotides, the CDR3 is TGTGCCAGCATCGATTTATGGGACATTGTCACAGATACGCAGTATTTT. Amino acids: CASIDLWDIVTDTQYF.

This clonotype appeared many times. This sequence joins TRBV5-1 and TRBJ1-2; D is perhaps TRBD1 (6 bases). The CDR3 runs to 14 residues. CDR1 and CDR2 (germline): SGHRS, YFSETQ. Trimming removed 2 bases at V and 2 bases at J, with 10 bases between. CDR3 amino acids: CASSFQGSNYGYTF. DNA for the CDR3: TGCGCCAGCAGCTTCCAGGGGAGCAACTATGGCTACACCTTC.

This clonotype was observed many times. The rearrangement joins TRBV6-1 to TRBJ1-2; D might be TRBD1 (5 bases). V lost 2 bases to trimming and J lost 7 bases, with 17 bases between them. CDR3 length: 15 amino acids. Germline lookup yields CDR1 MNHNS and CDR2 SASEGT. In DNA form, the CDR3 reads TGTGCCAGCAGTGAATTCAGGGCCTTTTCTTTTGGCTACACCTTC. Encoded protein: CASSEFRAFSFGYTF.

This clonotype has ten or more counts. The rearrangement uses TRBV6-1 and TRBJ1-2; D call uncertain. Germline V gene data show CDR1 as MNHNS and CDR2 as SASEGT. The V end lost 0 bases, the J end lost 4 bases, and 9 bases lay between the germline ends. This CDR3 spans 14 amino acids. CDR3 loop: CASSEARQLYGYTF. The DNA for the CDR3 is TGTGCCAGCAGTGAAGCGAGGCAGCTCTATGGCTACACCTTC.

This clonotype was picked up many times. V and J are TRBV5-6 and TRBJ2-6, with D unresolved. This CDR3 has 15 residues. The germline gives CDR1 SGHDT, CDR2 YYEEEE. Between the trimmed V and J ends, which lost 2 bases and 0 bases, there was a span of 6 bases. The CDR3 protein is CASSFVNSGANVLTF. The CDR3 DNA reads as TGTGCCAGCAGCTTTGTGAACTCTGGGGCCAACGTCCTGACTTTC.

The sample holds a few counts of this clonotype. The CDR3, as DNA: TGTGCCAGCAGCCAATCAAGTACGGTAGCTTTCTTT. Translating it yields CASSQSSTVAFF. This chain links TRBV12-3 or TRBV12-4 with TRBJ1-1; unclear D gene. The V end was cut by 6 bases, the J end by 10 bases, with 15 bases between. This CDR3 is built from 12 residues.

This clonotype was counted only a few times. The chain recombines TRBV2 with TRBJ2-5; D is perhaps TRBD1 (6 bases). Germline CDR1 is SNHLY and CDR2 is FYNNEI. The CDR3 is made up of 15 amino acids. V lost 6 bases to trimming and J lost 2 bases, with 16 bases between them. The CDR3 spells CASSSGQSQQETQYF. The DNA of the CDR3 is TGTGCCAGCAGCTCCGGACAGTCCCAACAAGAGACCCAGTACTTC.

The sample holds a few counts of this clonotype. The rearrangement links TRBV28 to TRBJ2-7; D is uncertain. The ends were cut back, 2 bases at V and 3 bases at J, with 14 bases in the middle. The CDR3 has 15 residues. Germline-derived CDR1 and CDR2 are MDHEN and SYDVKM. CDR3 in DNA: TGTGCCAGCAGTTTACCCGCCAGCATGGGCTACGAGCAGTACTTC. Its translation is CASSLPASMGYEQYF.

At least ten counts were recorded for this clonotype. The chain employs TRBV11-2 and TRBJ2-2, with 13 bases identical to TRBD2. This CDR3 has 19 amino acids. J was trimmed by 5 bases and V by 0 bases; bases with no gene match: 9. The germline V gene has CDR1 SGHAT and CDR2 FQNNGV. The CDR3, as DNA: TGTGCCAGCAGCTTAGATCTAACTAGGACTAGCGGGAGTACCGGGGAGCTGTTTTTT. It translates to CASSLDLTRTSGSTGELFF.

This chain uses TRBV7-4 with TRBJ2-2; D uncertain. This CDR3 comprises 16 residues. Germline CDR1 is SGHVT and CDR2 is SQSDAQ. Trimming cost V 5 bases and J 1 base, with 14 bases left between them. CDR3 bases: TGTGCCAGCAGCCCCGACCGACTCAAGAACACCGGGGAGCTGTTTTTT. It codes for CASSPDRLKNTGELFF. Full variable domain (rest looked up from reference TRBV7-4 and TRBJ2-2): GAGVSQSPRYKVAKRGRDVALRCDSISGHVTLYWYRQTLGQGSEVLTYSQSDAQRDKSGRPSGRFSAERPERSVSTLKIQRTEQGDSAVYLCASSPDRLKNTGELFFGEGSRLTVL.

This clonotype was seen ten or more times. V and J are TRBV6-1 and TRBJ2-5, with 9 bases identical to TRBD1. Trimming cost V 4 bases and J 4 bases; bases outside gene matches: 13. The germline V gene has CDR1 MNHNS and CDR2 SASEGT. There are 17 residues in the CDR3. The CDR3 DNA is TGTGCCAGCAGTGGGTCCTATTACAGGGGGCTCCCAGAGACCCAGTACTTC. Translating it yields CASSGSYYRGLPETQYF.

V gene TRBV7-9 combines with J gene TRBJ1-2, with D perhaps TRBD1 (6 bases). Germline CDR1 SEHNR, CDR2 FQNEAQ (reference sequence). The length of the CDR3 is 13 residues. V was clipped by 3 bases and J by 7 bases, with 12 bases between them. The CDR3 nucleotides are TGTGCCAGCAGCTTTTCAGGGGCCGGTGGCTACACCTTC. Its protein is CASSFSGAGGYTF.

This clonotype was picked up many times. The chain employs TRBV20-1 and TRBJ2-4; a possible D gene is TRBD2 (5 bases). Trimming removed 2 bases from V and 0 bases from J, with 8 bases in between. This CDR3 comprises 14 residues. Germline values: CDR1 DFQATT, CDR2 SNEGSKA (reference sequence). CDR3: CSARSSGAKNIQYF. Here the CDR3 DNA reads TGCAGTGCTAGATCGAGCGGAGCCAAAAACATTCAGTACTTC.

V and J are TRBV5-1 and TRBJ2-3; TRBD2 agrees at 8 bases. The trim removed 7 bases at V and 0 bases at J, leaving 4 bases unmatched. Germline V gene sequence: CDR1 SGHRS, CDR2 YFSETQ. This CDR3 is built from 14 residues. DNA for the CDR3: TGCGCCAGCCATAGCGGGGAAAGCACAGATACGCAGTATTTT. Translation: CASHSGESTDTQYF.

The chain has TRBV28 and TRBJ1-5; D remains unclear. The CDR3 totals 19 residues. The ends were cut back, 4 bases at V and 0 bases at J, with 22 bases in the middle. Germline loops: CDR1 MDHEN, CDR2 SYDVKM. The CDR3 region has the DNA TGTGCCAGCAGTTCTATAGGCGGGTCTCTTTATCTTAGCAATCAGCCCCAGCATTTT. Encoded protein: CASSSIGGSLYLSNQPQHF.

V is TRBV10-3 and J is TRBJ1-3; D remains ambiguous. There are 13 residues in the CDR3. Trimming removed 3 bases from V and 3 bases from J, with 6 bases in between. CDR1 ENHRY and CDR2 SYGVKD come from the germline V gene. The CDR3 DNA is TGTGCCATCAGTGACGGCATTGGAAACACCATATATTTT. It encodes CAISDGIGNTIYF.

This clonotype was seen repeatedly, ten times or more. The gene calls are TRBV6-5 and TRBJ1-6; maybe TRBD1 (5 bases). Germline assignment: CDR1 MNHEY and CDR2 SVGAGI. The CDR3 spans 15 residues. The V and J ends lost 0 bases and 9 bases respectively, with 12 bases between them. The CDR3 DNA reads TGTGCCAGCAGTTACTCGCCCAGGGTGGGTTCACCCCTCCACTTT. Translating gives CASSYSPRVGSPLHF.